This T cell receptor beta chain is drawn from a study of CD8+ T cells in alopecia areata. Only a few counts were recorded for this clone. Reverse transcription of extracted RNA yielded cDNA, which provided the sequencing template. The data were produced by immunoSEQ multiplex PCR, yet TCRdb's version contains in-frame clones alone and is incomplete. The sample consists of some 200,000 clones, approximately 56% of them appearing once. Treatment described: oral pan-JAK inhibitor, 5-10 mg twice daily. Samples from alopecia areata patients were lesional scalp punch biopsies and peripheral blood. This TCR was recovered from a human donor with alopecia areata. The source was CD4+ T cells sorted from blood, collected at week 4, from a patient treated with tofacitinib.

The CDR3 here is CAWSVFGQYQQPQHF. For the CDR3, the DNA is TGTGCCTGGAGTGTGTTTGGACAGTACCAACAGCCCCAGCATTTT. V and J are TRBV30 and TRBJ1-5; perhaps TRBD1 as D (6 bases). Germline V gene data show CDR1 as GTSNPN and CDR2 as SVGIG (reference sequence). V gave up 0 bases and J gave up 7 bases, with 16 bases separating them. This CDR3 has 15 amino acids. The complete variable domain, with remaining parts taken from reference TRBV30 and TRBJ1-5, reads SQTIHQWPATLVQPVGSPLSLECTVEGTSNPNLYWYRQAAGRGLQLLFYSVGIGQISSEVPQNLSASRPQDRQFILSSKKLLLSDSGFYLCAWSVFGQYQQPQHFGDGTRLSIL.